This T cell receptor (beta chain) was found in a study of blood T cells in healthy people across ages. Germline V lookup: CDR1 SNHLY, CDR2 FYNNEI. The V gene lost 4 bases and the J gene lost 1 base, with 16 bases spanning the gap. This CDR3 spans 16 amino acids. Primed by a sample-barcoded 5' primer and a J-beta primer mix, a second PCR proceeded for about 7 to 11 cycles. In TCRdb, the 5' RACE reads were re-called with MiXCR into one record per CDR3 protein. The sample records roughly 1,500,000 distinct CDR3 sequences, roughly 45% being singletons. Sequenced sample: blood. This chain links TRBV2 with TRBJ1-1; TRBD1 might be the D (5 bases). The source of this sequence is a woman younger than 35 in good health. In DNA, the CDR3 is TGTGCCAGCAGTGGAAAATCCGGGACGGAGAACACTGAAGCTTTCTTT. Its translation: CASSGKSGTENTEAFF.